This section outlines one TCR beta chain sequence together with its context. No antigen is known for it. This record comes from a study of beta chain features in type 1 diabetes. Sequencing targeted expressed TCRB transcripts, as all isolated RNA had been reverse transcribed. Data came from immunoSEQ multiplex PCR; TCRdb stores just in-frame clones and leaves some out. The repertoire includes hundreds of thousands of clones, 13% of them detected once, and 0.022% sits in the top ten. This CDR3 is built from 14 residues. Germline V gives CDR1 ENHRY, CDR2 SYGVKD. The ends were cut back, 8 bases at V and 0 bases at J, with 14 bases in the middle. Study results and caveats: The naive, central memory and Treg TCRB repertoires showed an apparent similarity that was greater among patients than among healthy donors. Reduced insertions and increased deletions marked VDJ junctions in type 1 diabetes patients. When Type 1 diabetes patients were examined, their TCRB CDR3s proved moderately but significantly shorter in all four CD4+ subsets. The cDNA sequencing approach could over-represent high-TCR-expressing cells.

The V gene is TRBV10-3, the J gene TRBJ2-7; D call uncertain. The sample consisted of naive CD4+ T cells from blood. The receptor was derived from a man aged 18 to 35 with type 1 diabetes. CDR3 region: CAIWDPASSYEQYF. Written as DNA, the CDR3 is TGTGCCATCTGGGATCCGGCCAGCTCCTACGAGCAGTACTTC.